This TCR beta chain was identified during a study of cytomegalovirus exposure and HLA in healthy donors. Turning to the study itself: The roughly 120 million unique TCR beta sequences, from around 200 million T cells, were found by an earlier analysis.

Germline V CDR1 and CDR2: SGHNT, YENEEA. V lost 0 bases to trimming and J lost 3 bases, with 6 bases between them. The CDR3 is 13 amino acids. The PCR used 60 Vbeta and 13 Jbeta primers. Some clones are missing from TCRdb's copy, which holds only in-frame ones; the method was immunoSEQ multiplex PCR. The top ten clones hold 3% of a sample with some 65,000 clones, 78% of them seen once. In the case of this clone: Its antigen is unidentified.

Findings of the study overall: A later examination showed that TCR association rates differed by HLA locus, with DRB1 most and HLA-C fewest.

The chain combines TRBV11-3 with TRBJ2-7; D is ambiguous. The specimen sequenced was PBMCs. The source of this sequence is a girl aged 10-17 years in good health and CMV-seropositive. The CDR3 DNA reads TGTGCCAGCAGCTTAGAGGCAGGCTACGAGCAGTACTTC. Its translation is CASSLEAGYEQYF.